Listed below are T cell receptor beta chains from one sample, sequenced in a study of cytomegalovirus exposure and HLA in healthy donors. The assay was immunoSEQ multiplex PCR, and TCRdb's table has in-frame clones only and misses some. The sample holds about 100,000 clones; about 68% are singletons and the top ten take 3% to 4%. The source material was PBMCs. The receptors derive from a young man in good health and CMV-seropositive. Each CDR3 is given with its conserved first and last residue. A D gene is named only where the DNA matches it firmly. Where a row states a size, it is once, few, many or the class of an expanded clone; other rows omit it.

.	TRBJ1-6	.	TRBV15	CATSASSYNSPLHF	TGTGCCACCAGCGCCAGCTCCTATAATTCACCCCTCCACTTT
once	TRBJ1-2	.	TRBV5-4	CASSYRDTNYGYTF	TGTGCCAGCAGCTACCGGGACACCAACTATGGCTACACCTTC
.	TRBJ1-1	TRBD1	TRBV9	CASSSQAGTANTEAFF	TGTGCCAGCAGCTCACAAGCCGGGACAGCGAACACTGAAGCTTTCTTT
.	TRBJ2-5	.	TRBV7-3	CASSLGRGQANLQTQYF	TGTGCCAGCAGCCTAGGGCGGGGCCAAGCAAATCTTCAGACCCAGTACTTC
once	TRBJ2-3	TRBD1	TRBV10-3	CAIKGAADTQYF	TGTGCCATCAAGGGGGCGGCAGATACGCAGTATTTT
few	TRBJ2-1	TRBD1	TRBV6-4	CASSAGQGAYNEQFF	TGTGCCAGCAGTGCGGGACAGGGGGCCTACAATGAGCAGTTCTTC
few	TRBJ1-5	.	TRBV19	CASRMDSNSNQPQHF	TGTGCCAGTAGGATGGACAGCAATAGCAATCAGCCCCAGCATTTT
.	TRBJ1-2	TRBD1	TRBV6-6	CASSDRGLKGYTF	TGTGCCAGCAGTGACAGGGGGTTGAAAGGCTACACCTTC
.	TRBJ2-7	.	TRBV6-1	CASSEGTAYEQYF	TGTGCCAGCAGTGAAGGGACAGCCTACGAGCAGTACTTC
.	TRBJ2-3	TRBD1	TRBV6-1	CAISLAGGNTQYF	TGTGCCATCTCGCTCGCAGGGGGAAATACGCAGTATTTT
.	TRBJ2-2	TRBD2	TRBV27	CASSSRIAGETGELFF	TGTGCCAGCAGTTCCCGGATAGCGGGGGAAACCGGGGAGCTGTTTTTT
few	TRBJ2-1	TRBD2	TRBV6-1	CASSERGGYNEQFF	TGTGCCAGCAGTGAGCGGGGGGGCTACAATGAGCAGTTCTTC
few	TRBJ2-3	TRBD2	TRBV4-1	CASSQEERGNTQYF	TGCGCCAGCAGCCAAGAAGAGCGGGGGAATACGCAGTATTTT
.	TRBJ1-2	.	TRBV2	CASSERQGDYGYTF	TGTGCCAGCAGTGAACGTCAAGGGGACTATGGCTACACCTTC
.	TRBJ1-4	TRBD1	TRBV7-9	CASSPGTATNEKLFF	TGTGCCAGCAGCCCCGGGACAGCAACTAATGAAAAACTGTTTTTT
once	TRBJ1-2	TRBD1	TRBV4-2	CASSQEGGRIVIRHNYGYTF	TGTGCCAGCAGCCAAGAAGGGGGCCGGATTGTCATCCGGCATAACTATGGCTACACCTTC
few	TRBJ2-3	.	TRBV27	CASTPLARPDTQYF	TGTGCCAGCACCCCTTTAGCACGGCCAGATACGCAGTATTTT
.	TRBJ1-3	TRBD1	TRBV28	CASMSGQGTGNTIYF	TGTGCCAGCATGAGCGGACAGGGCACTGGAAACACCATATATTTT
.	TRBJ2-7	TRBD2	TRBV27	CASDPLPAGGVRYEQYF	TGTGCCAGCGATCCCCTCCCAGCGGGGGGGGTAAGGTACGAGCAGTACTTC
.	TRBJ1-4	.	TRBV5-4	CASSTDREKLFF	TGTGCCAGCAGCACCGATCGGGAAAAACTGTTTTTT
.	TRBJ1-6	.	TRBV6-5	CASSYGAANSPLHF	TGTGCCAGCAGTTACGGGGCCGCTAATTCACCCCTCCACTTT
once	TRBJ1-1	.	TRBV6-1	CASSEGESTEAFF	TGTGCCAGCAGTGAGGGAGAGAGCACTGAAGCTTTCTTT
.	TRBJ1-1	.	TRBV9	CASSAGWMNTEAFF	TGTGCCAGCAGCGCCGGGTGGATGAACACTGAAGCTTTCTTT
.	TRBJ2-3	.	TRBV5-5	CASSSGLTDTQYF	TGTGCCAGCAGCTCAGGGCTCACAGATACGCAGTATTTT
.	TRBJ1-2	.	TRBV28	CASSLQVYYGYTF	TGTGCCAGCAGTTTACAGGTTTACTATGGCTACACCTTC
once	TRBJ2-5	.	TRBV5-5	CASSLEATQETQYF	TGTGCCAGCAGCTTGGAAGCGACCCAAGAGACCCAGTACTTC
.	TRBJ2-7	.	TRBV21-1	CASSNRVYEQYF	TGTGCCAGCAGCAACAGGGTCTACGAGCAGTACTTC
.	TRBJ2-3	.	TRBV18	CASSPLQGNTDTQYF	TGTGCCAGCTCACCACTTCAGGGAAACACAGATACGCAGTATTTT
.	TRBJ2-1	.	TRBV4-1	CASSPTGGARFF	TGCGCCAGCAGCCCGACCGGGGGAGCTAGGTTCTTC
.	TRBJ1-1	.	TRBV6-1	CASSFYEGNTEAFF	TGTGCCAGCAGTTTTTACGAGGGAAACACTGAAGCTTTCTTT
.	TRBJ2-7	.	TRBV4-1	CASSQTALGEQYF	TGCGCCAGCAGCCAAACAGCCCTCGGCGAGCAGTACTTC